This entry is about one T cell receptor (beta chain). The antigen is undetermined. Germline V lookup: CDR1 MDHEN, CDR2 SYDVKM. This CDR3 contains 17 residues. The V end lost 5 bases, the J end lost 0 bases, and 16 bases lay between the germline ends. This sample is part of a study of cytomegalovirus exposure and HLA in healthy donors. Overall study context: Roughly 89 million unique TCR sequences came from HLA-typed donors in an early release. Study outcomes and limitations: The study dropped some indistinguishable V segments, TRBV6-2 and TRBV6-3 among them.

The study ran its PCR with 60 Vbeta and 13 Jbeta primers. The authors' processing: There were about 80 million unique TCR beta chains by a later count, and approximately 12 million of them were shared. Sequencing used immunoSEQ multiplex PCR; TCRdb keeps in-frame clones, though not all of them. V, J and clone size were drawn from that table, and D and trimming were deduced from the DNA. This listing includes about 48,000 clones. Material: PBMCs. The sequence was obtained from a male donor in good health and CMV-seropositive. The genes are TRBV28 and TRBJ2-2, with D possibly TRBD1 on 5 matching bases. The DNA for the CDR3 is TGTGCCAGCAGTACCCCCAGAGAGGACACGAACACCGGGGAGCTGTTTTTT. Translated, it gives CASSTPREDTNTGELFF.